This entry concerns a single T cell receptor (beta chain). What it binds is not known. The CDR3 length is 15 residues. Germline V lookup: CDR1 ENHRY, CDR2 SYGVKD. After removal of 2 bases from V and 2 bases from J, the junction contained 4 bases not matched to a gene. The data stem from a study of T cell responses to AZD1222 COVID-19 vaccine. Study-level findings and limits: There were mostly white British donors and more females than males, and clonal diversity was possibly underestimated. Spike-specific TCR breadth rose after two AZD1222 doses, and depth rose as well. No repertoire was sampled before or during the peak T cell response, only after it. The number of AZD1222 recipients seropositive at baseline was only 6 or 7.

Some clones are missing from TCRdb's copy, which holds only in-frame ones; the method was immunoSEQ multiplex PCR. The sample consists of just over 60,000 clones, about 74% of them appearing once. The chain joins TRBV10-3 to TRBJ2-7, with TRBD1 matching over 9 bases. The receptor's source is an adult in good health. This specimen was peripheral blood, taken on day 0 of AZD1222 vaccination. CDR3: CAISEDRGAAYEQYF. CDR3 DNA: TGTGCCATCAGTGAGGACAGGGGGGCGGCCTACGAGCAGTACTTC.